This T cell receptor beta chain emerged from a study of shared clonotypes between healthy human individuals. Findings and limits, study-wide: Despite large depth, sorted-subset datasets appeared incompletely sequenced.

The germline V and J ends were trimmed by 1 base and 6 bases, with 13 bases remaining between them. The germline V gene has CDR1 SGHTA and CDR2 FQGTGA. CDR3 length equals 14 residues. Regarding this clone: Its antigen is unknown.

The sorted-subset replicate PCRs were given roughly 200 ng DNA, which is tens of thousands of T cell genomes. Clones were read by immunoSEQ multiplex PCR, and TCRdb kept only the in-frame ones, dropping some. The sample contains 2 million to 3 million clones, 93% of which appear only once. This sequence originates from a man in his late teens or twenties in good health. Some clones in this sample may be carry-over from other donors' samples. Sequencing input: naive CD4+ T cells from PBMCs. Subset described: CD45RA+ positively selected. This chain connects TRBV7-3 to TRBJ2-7; D call uncertain. The DNA of the CDR3 is TGTGCCAGCAGCTTAATGAGGAGTCGGCCCGAGCAGTACTTC. Protein product: CASSLMRSRPEQYF.